This is a list of T cell receptor beta chains from one sample in a study of T-cell reconstitution after alpha-beta-depleted transplantation in children. MiXCR was run by TCRdb on the PCR reads, yielding one entry per CDR3 protein. Of around 580,000 distinct CDR3 sequences in the sample, 20% to 30% were seen once. The specimen comprised PBMCs, sampled before TCRalphabeta/CD19-depleted stem cell transplant. These receptors were collected from a boy under two years old with Wiskott-Aldrich syndrome, due to receive a stem cell transplant. Both conserved end residues are part of each CDR3. Clone sizes are given selectively: once, few, many, or a class where the clone is expanded.

abundance	v_gene	CDR3aa
few	TRBV18	CASSPPGQGGEKLFF
-	TRBV6-1	CAGRSLREQFF
-	TRBV12-3/TRBV12-4	CASSLWDTSNYGYTF
-	TRBV28	CASSLIGAFTEAFF
-	TRBV5-1	CASSLSRGAPTGELFF
-	TRBV11-2	CASSPKVGGLANTGELFF
-	TRBV27	CASSPGQLRNEQFF
-	TRBV19	CASTGNQQGSGDQPQHF
few	TRBV5-6	CASSWGGQGYTF
-	TRBV6-5	CASSYGVGVGETQYF
few	TRBV7-2	CASSLDADPYEQYF
-	TRBV27	CASSQLAATNEKLFF
-	TRBV29-1	CSAEGPGPAYEQYF
-	TRBV11-2	CASSWGGRTSGANEQFF
few	TRBV20-1	CSASFGELFF
-	TRBV2	CASSGKRQGAGNQPQHF
-	TRBV20-1	CSARVRRQGGTDTQYF
once	TRBV12-3/TRBV12-4	CASSLPGQGYEKLFF
-	TRBV10-3	CAISLDIGYEQYF
-	TRBV4-2	CASSPSGPPGANVLTF
-	TRBV5-1	CASSLKGTSTQETQYF
few	TRBV20-1	CSASSGRNSYEQYF
-	TRBV3-1	CASSRLAYEQYF
-	TRBV20-1	CSARKSGTGAHNSPLHF
-	TRBV15	CATSRGIGQGNQPQHF
-	TRBV5-1	CASSLKLAGDNEQFF
-	TRBV20-1	CSASRRDNEKLFF
few	TRBV5-1	CASSLVAGQGNNEQYF
-	TRBV6-1	CASRRSLAGRGSYNEQFF
-	TRBV5-5	CASSLVATSGSHNEQFF
few	TRBV10-3	CAIRGLAAGDEQFF
few	TRBV5-1	CASTLDRTSGNTIYF
few	TRBV20-1	CSARDLASYNEQFF
-	TRBV7-9	CASSFPGTSDEQYF
few	TRBV20-1	CSASWAGASYEQYF
-	TRBV29-1	CSVEDRERGKNYNEQFF
-	TRBV6-5	CASRLTPALYNEQFF
-	TRBV12-3/TRBV12-4	CASSPPGRAFDQYF
-	TRBV12-3/TRBV12-4	CASSYRQGSYNEQFF
few	TRBV6-1	CASSAWDVEAFF
-	TRBV6-4	CASSRLAGGVINEQFF
-	TRBV5-1	CASSLVLAVYSTDTQYF
-	TRBV6-5	CASSVTSGTNTGELFF
few	TRBV5-4	CASSLVPAGHEWQYF
once	TRBV12-3/TRBV12-4	CASSRPAGGRIYGYTF
few	TRBV20-1	CSARFERRRSLPSTDTQYF
few	TRBV5-6	CASSQLPGANVLTF
-	TRBV28	CASYSGTGGAGEKLFF
many	TRBV5-1	CASSLRTSGDTGELFF
few	TRBV3-1	CASSQELGSGAYMNTEAFF
-	TRBV7-9	CASSLDGTGYNEQFF
-	TRBV27	CASSLSTVLGLAGGSSYNEQFF
few	TRBV5-1	CASRLPGQGVVQYF